This T cell receptor (beta chain) originates from a study of T cell responses to AZD1222 COVID-19 vaccine. Assay used: immunoSEQ multiplex PCR; TCRdb lists only in-frame clones, some missing. The table lists about 270,000 clones, 85% to 95% of them singletons. With respect to this clone: The antigen is not known. The same CDR3 is also encoded by other DNA sequences in this sample.

Study outcomes and limitations: Mostly white British, mostly female donors; authors suggested clonal diversity may be underestimated. AZD1222 recipients seropositive at baseline numbered only six or seven.

The input for sequencing was peripheral blood, taken 28 days after the second AZD1222 dose. The receptor was isolated from an adult who received the AZD1222 COVID-19 vaccine.

DNA of the CDR3: TGTGCCAGCAGCGTAGGAACAGGGGGCGAGCAGTACTTC. This sequence encodes CASSVGTGGEQYF. The chain links TRBV9 to TRBJ2-7; TRBD1 aligns across 8 bases. The junction had 2 bases not matched to a gene; V was cut back by 0 bases and J by 6 bases. Germline V gene data show CDR1 as SGDLS and CDR2 as YYNGEE. This CDR3 has 13 amino acids.